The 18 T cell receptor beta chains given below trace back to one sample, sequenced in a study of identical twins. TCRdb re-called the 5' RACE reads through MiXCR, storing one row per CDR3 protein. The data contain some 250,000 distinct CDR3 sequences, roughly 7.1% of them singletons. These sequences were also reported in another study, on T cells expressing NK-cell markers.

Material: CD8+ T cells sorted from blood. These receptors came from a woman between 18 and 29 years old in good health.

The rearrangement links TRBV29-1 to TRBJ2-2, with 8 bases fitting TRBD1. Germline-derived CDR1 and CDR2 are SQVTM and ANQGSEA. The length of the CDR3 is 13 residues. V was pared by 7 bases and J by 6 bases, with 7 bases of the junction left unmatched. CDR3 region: CSASATGAGELFF. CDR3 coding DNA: TGCAGCGCTTCGGCGACAGGGGCCGGGGAGCTGTTTTTT.

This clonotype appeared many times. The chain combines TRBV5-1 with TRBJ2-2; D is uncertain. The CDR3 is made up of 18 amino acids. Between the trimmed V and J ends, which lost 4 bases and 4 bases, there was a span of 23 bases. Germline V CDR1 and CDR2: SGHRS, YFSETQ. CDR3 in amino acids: CASSLLPRPYSPTGELFF. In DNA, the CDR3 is TGCGCCAGCAGCCTTCTCCCCCGACCATACTCTCCCACCGGGGAGCTGTTTTTT.

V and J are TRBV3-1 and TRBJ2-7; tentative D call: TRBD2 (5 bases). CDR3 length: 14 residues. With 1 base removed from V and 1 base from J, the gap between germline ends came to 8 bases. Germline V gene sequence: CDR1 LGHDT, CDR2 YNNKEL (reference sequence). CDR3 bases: TGTGCCAGCAGCCAAGTGGGGAGATCCTACGAGCAGTACTTC. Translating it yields CASSQVGRSYEQYF.

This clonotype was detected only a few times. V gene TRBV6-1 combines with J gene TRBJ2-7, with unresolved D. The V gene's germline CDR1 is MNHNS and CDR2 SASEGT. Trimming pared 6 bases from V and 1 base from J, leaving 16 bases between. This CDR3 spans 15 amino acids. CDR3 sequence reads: CASRLTLLPSYEQYF. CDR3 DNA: TGTGCCAGCAGACTGACCCTTCTTCCTTCCTACGAGCAGTACTTC.

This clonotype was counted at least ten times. DNA for the CDR3: TGTGCCAGCAGCTGGGACAGAGAGACCCAGTACTTC. Protein: CASSWDRETQYF. The chain joins TRBV12-3 or TRBV12-4 to TRBJ2-5; 7 bases are a match to TRBD1. The V gene end was trimmed by 6 bases and the J gene end by 4 bases; junction bases not matched to a gene: 2. The CDR3 contains 12 residues.

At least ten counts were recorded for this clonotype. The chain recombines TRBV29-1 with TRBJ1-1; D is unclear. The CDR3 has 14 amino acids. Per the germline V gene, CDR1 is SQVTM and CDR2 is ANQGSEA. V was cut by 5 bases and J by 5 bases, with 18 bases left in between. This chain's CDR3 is CSVSPSVGLTEAFF. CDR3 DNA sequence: TGCAGCGTTTCCCCCTCGGTGGGTTTAACTGAAGCTTTCTTT.

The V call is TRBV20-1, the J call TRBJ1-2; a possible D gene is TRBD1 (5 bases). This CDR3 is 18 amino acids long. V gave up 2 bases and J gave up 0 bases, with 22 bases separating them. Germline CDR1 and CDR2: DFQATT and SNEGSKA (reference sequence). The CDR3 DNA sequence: TGCAGTGCTAGACTAAGGCCGGGGCAGGGATCAACTAACTATGGCTACACCTTC. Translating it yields CSARLRPGQGSTNYGYTF.

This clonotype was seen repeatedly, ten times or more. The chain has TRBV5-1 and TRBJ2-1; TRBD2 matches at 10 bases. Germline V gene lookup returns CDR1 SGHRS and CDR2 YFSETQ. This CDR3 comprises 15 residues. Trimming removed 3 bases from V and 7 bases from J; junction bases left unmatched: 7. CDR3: CASSWTSGPGNEQFF. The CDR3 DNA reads TGCGCCAGCAGCTGGACTAGCGGCCCTGGGAATGAGCAGTTCTTC.

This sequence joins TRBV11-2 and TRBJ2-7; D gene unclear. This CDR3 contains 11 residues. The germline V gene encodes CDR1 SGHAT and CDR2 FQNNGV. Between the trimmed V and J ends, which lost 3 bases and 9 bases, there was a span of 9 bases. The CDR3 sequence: CASSFTVGQYF. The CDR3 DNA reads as TGTGCCAGCAGCTTCACGGTGGGGCAGTACTTC.

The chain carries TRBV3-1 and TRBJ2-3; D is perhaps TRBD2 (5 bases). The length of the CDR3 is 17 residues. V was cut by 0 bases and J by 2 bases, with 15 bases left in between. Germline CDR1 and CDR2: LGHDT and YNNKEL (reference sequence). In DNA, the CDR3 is TGTGCCAGCAGCCAAGAGAGTTTCGGGGAGATCACAGATACGCAGTATTTT. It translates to CASSQESFGEITDTQYF.

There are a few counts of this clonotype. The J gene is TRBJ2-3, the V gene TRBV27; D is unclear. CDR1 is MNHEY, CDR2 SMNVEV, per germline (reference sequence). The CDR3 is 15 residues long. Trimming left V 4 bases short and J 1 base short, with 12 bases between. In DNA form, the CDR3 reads TGTGCCAGCAGTTCCCCCCTGTACGGCACAGATACGCAGTATTTT. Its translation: CASSSPLYGTDTQYF.

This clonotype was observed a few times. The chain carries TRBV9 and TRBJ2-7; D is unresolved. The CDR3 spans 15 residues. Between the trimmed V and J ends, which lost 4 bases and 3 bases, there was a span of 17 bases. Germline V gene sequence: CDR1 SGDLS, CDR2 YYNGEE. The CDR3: CASSKLSSRIYEQYF. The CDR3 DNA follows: TGTGCCAGCAGCAAACTCTCCTCAAGGATCTACGAGCAGTACTTC.

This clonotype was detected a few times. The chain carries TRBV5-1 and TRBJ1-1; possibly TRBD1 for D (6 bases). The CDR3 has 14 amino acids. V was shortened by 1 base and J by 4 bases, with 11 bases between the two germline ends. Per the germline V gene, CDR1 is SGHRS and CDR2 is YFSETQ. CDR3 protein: CASSLIGGSTEAFF. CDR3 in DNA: TGCGCCAGCAGCTTGATAGGGGGGAGCACTGAAGCTTTCTTT.

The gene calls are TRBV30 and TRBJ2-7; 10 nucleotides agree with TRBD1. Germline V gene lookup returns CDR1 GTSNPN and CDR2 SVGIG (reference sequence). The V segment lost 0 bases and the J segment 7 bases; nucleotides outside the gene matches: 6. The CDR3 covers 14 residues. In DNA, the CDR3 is TGTGCCTGGAGTGTAGGGACAGGGGAACAAGAGCAGTACTTC. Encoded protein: CAWSVGTGEQEQYF.

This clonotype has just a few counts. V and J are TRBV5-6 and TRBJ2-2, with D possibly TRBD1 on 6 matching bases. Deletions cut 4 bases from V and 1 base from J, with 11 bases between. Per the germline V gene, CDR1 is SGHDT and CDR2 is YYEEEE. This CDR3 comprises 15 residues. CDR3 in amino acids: CASSLGTLNTGELFF. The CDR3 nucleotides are TGTGCCAGCAGCCTCGGGACACTGAACACCGGGGAGCTGTTTTTT.

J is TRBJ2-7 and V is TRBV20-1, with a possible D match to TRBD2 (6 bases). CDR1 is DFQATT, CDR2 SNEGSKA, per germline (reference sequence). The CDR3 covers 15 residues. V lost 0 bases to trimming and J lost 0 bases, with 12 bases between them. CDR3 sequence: CSARDYGGTSYEQYF. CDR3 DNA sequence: TGCAGTGCTAGAGATTATGGGGGGACCTCCTACGAGCAGTACTTC.

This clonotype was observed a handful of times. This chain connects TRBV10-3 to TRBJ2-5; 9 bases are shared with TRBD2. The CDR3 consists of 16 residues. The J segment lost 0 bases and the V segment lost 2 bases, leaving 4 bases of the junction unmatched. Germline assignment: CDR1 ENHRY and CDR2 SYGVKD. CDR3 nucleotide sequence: TGTGCCATCAGTGAGCGTCTAGCGGGACACCAAGAGACCCAGTACTTC. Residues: CAISERLAGHQETQYF.

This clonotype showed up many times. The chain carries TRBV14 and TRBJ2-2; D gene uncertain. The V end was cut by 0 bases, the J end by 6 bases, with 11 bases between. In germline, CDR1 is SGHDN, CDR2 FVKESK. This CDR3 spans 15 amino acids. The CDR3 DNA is TGTGCCAGCAGCCAAGACATGTTCGCGCCCGGGGAGCTGTTTTTT. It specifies CASSQDMFAPGELFF.